This T cell receptor (beta chain) was sequenced in a study of CD8 T cells in Susac syndrome. RNA, at about 0.45 to 1 ug, was reverse transcribed with random hexamers. TCRdb re-called the immunoSEQ multiplex PCR reads through MiXCR, storing one row per CDR3 protein. The table records some 77,000 distinct CDR3 sequences, roughly 91% of them present only once. In contrast to the negatively isolated CD8+ and CD4+ T cells, TEMRA cells were FACS-enriched. The germline V gene encodes CDR1 SGHRS and CDR2 YFSETQ. The CDR3 is made up of 14 amino acids. Trimming removed 5 bases from V and 1 base from J, with 13 bases in between.

Sequencing was done on a sample of CD4+ T cells from PBMCs. The chain couples TRBV5-1 to TRBJ2-7, with D perhaps TRBD1 or TRBD2 (6 bases each). The origin of this receptor is a human donor with Susac syndrome. The CDR3 bases are TGCGCCAGCAGTACGGGGGACAATTCCTACGAGCAGTACTTC. This gives the protein CASSTGDNSYEQYF.